This T cell receptor (beta chain) was captured in a study of T cell changes during pregnancy in multiple sclerosis. Sequenced by immunoSEQ multiplex PCR; TCRdb stores in-frame clones only, minus some. The sample includes more than 85,000 clones, 94% of them seen just once. J gave up 4 bases and V 5 bases, and 7 bases lay outside the gene matches. The CDR3 extends over 15 amino acids. In germline, CDR1 is SEHNR, CDR2 FQNEAQ (reference sequence). This clonotype was sampled from a female donor in good health, enrolled as a control in a pregnancy study. The gene calls are TRBV7-9 and TRBJ2-5; 10 nucleotides agree with TRBD1. Sequencing used peripheral blood, obtained after pregnancy. The CDR3, as DNA: TGTGCCAGCAGCACGAGACAGGGGGCCGGAGAGACCCAGTACTTC. The encoded protein is CASSTRQGAGETQYF. The variable domain in full, with the rest retrieved from reference TRBV7-9 and TRBJ2-5, is DTGVSQNPRHKITKRGQNVTFRCDPISEHNRLYWYRQTLGQGPEFLTYFQNEAQLEKSRLLSDRFSAERPKGSFSTLEIQRTEQGDSAMYLCASSTRQGAGETQYFGPGTRLLVL.